This TCR beta chain was captured in a study of blood T cell repertoires in COVID-19 (dated by TCRdb to 2018 to 2020). Background on the whole study: Samples from collaborators originated in the United States, Italy and Spain and spanned both the acute and convalescent phases of COVID-19. Samples were obtained from the ongoing ImmuneRACE study (first 160 participants) and from over a thousand subjects provided by 6 global collaborators. Where available, HLA class I and class II types were obtained from metadata supplied by the sample provider rather than from assay-based typing. The material from the prospective study consisted of cDNA or gDNA derived from T cells, B-cell-depleted T cells, or PBMCs. Deeply sampled blood TCRbeta repertoires from subjects exposed to, actively infected with, or recovered from COVID-19 were included in the dataset. The repertoires were made available in a free public database intended to serve as a resource for research on the immune response to SARS-CoV-2. Nearly every sample came with metadata listing a de-identified subject ID, COVID-19 status, age in years and sex.

Overall study results and their limits: Clinical and demographic metadata were provided uncurated, with the amount varying by source and participant.

TCRbeta CDR3 regions were amplified from genomic DNA by means of the immunoSEQ Assay, a bias-controlled multiplex PCR. The paper's data handling went like this. The number of nucleated cells in each sample was estimated from the amplification of reference gene primers within the assay. Sequence reads were collapsed and filtered to measure the absolute abundance of every unique TCRbeta CDR3 rearrangement. For each sample, productive Simpson clonality was calculated by taking the square root of Simpson's diversity index across productive rearrangements. This is the immuneACCESS table as TCRdb keeps it, with only in-frame sequences that have V and J called. A part of the clones is gone; compared with another copy, unresolved V genes explain less than half, and the rest is unexplained. The V and J calls and clone size are taken from that table; D and trimming were inferred from the DNA. This sample gives 400,000 to 500,000 clones in total; around 86% of them show up just once. The ten largest clones take up more than 1.4% of the sample.

Concerning this clone itself: The antigen this receptor binds is unknown. No per-base quality is available; no much larger clone lies one base away.

Each collaborating institution followed its own protocols to collect whole blood in K2EDTA tubes. Collaborator samples were shipped for TCRbeta analysis as frozen whole blood, isolated PBMCs, or DNA extracted from either sample type. According to the germline V gene (reference sequence), CDR1 reads LNHDA and CDR2 reads SQIVND. Counted from cysteine to phenylalanine, this CDR3 has 13 amino acids. Kept here is only the CDR3 DNA, which spans 39 bases and is read in frame from base 1. Trimming at the junction amounts to 10 bases on V and 3 bases on J, and the germline ends lie 15 bases apart. The sequence was obtained from a young woman with active or convalescent COVID-19. The sample taken for sequencing was peripheral blood. The chain joins TRBV19 to TRBJ1-1; TRBD1 might be the D gene, on 5 matching bases. This receptor carries the CDR3 CATLVGGDTEAFF. The DNA sequence reads TGTGCCACCCTAGTCGGGGGGGACACTGAAGCTTTCTTT.